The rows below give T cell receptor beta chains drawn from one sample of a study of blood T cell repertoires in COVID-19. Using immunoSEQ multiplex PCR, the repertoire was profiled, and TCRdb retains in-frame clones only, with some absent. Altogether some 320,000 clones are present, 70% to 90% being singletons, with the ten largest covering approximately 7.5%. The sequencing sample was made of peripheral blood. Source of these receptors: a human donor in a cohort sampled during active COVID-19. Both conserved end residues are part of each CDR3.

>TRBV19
CAQVGENNYGYTF
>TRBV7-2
CASSFAGGYQETQYF
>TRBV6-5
CASSLIHGQETQYF
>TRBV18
CASSRTGDTNTEAFF
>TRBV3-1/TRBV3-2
CASSQGSGLAASTDTQYF
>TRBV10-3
CAIEDSSNTGELFF
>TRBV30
CAWSGDSTDRARTAVETQYF
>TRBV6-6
CASTSSLNTEAFF
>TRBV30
CAWMGGAGELFF
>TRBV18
CASSPRIPGQGIGEQYF
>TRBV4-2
CASSQAAGGGTGELFF
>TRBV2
CASSPTGQVAKNIQYF
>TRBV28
CASSLTGTVDEQFF
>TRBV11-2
CASSFGNTQYF
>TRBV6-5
CATRDRGRSDTQYF
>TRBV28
CASGTPGQGSYEQYF
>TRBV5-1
CASSVSGTPNRYTEAFF
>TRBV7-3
CASSLAGTGITEAFF
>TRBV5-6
CASSSGTMAFF
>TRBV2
CASSILDRGFPF
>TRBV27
CASSPRTVINQPQHF
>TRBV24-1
CATSEGSWDGYTF
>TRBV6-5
CASSYQGVKGYTF
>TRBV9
CASSVRASGTDTQYF
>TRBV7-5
CVRSLGRDRVGNEQFF
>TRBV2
CASSPGTGGQPQHF
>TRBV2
CASSEQGGTQPQHF
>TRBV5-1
CASSLSLRTPSSGANVLTF
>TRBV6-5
CASRPDSFSGNTIYF
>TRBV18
CASSPMVGTGVTNYGYTF
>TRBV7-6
CASSSASGQGFIRYGYTF
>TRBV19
CASSMSRNTEAFF
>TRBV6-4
CASRGTDGYTF
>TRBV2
CASGTSGSYEQYF
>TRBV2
CASSEVGQGYQPQHF
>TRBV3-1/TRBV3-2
CASSQDLVTAKNIQYF
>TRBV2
CASSINTGIDEQYF